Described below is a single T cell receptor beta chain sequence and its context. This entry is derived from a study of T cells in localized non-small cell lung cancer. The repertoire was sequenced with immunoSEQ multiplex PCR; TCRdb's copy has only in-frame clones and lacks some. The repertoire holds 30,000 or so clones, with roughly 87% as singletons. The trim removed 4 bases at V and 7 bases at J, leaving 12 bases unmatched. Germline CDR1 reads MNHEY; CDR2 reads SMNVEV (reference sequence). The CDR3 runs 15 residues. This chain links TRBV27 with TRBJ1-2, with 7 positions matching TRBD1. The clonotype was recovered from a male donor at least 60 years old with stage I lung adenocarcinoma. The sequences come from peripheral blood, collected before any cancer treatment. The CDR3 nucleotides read TGTGCCAGCAGTTCCAACCTTGGGACAGTAGGTGGCTACACCTTC. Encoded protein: CASSSNLGTVGGYTF.